Shown below are 3 T cell receptor beta chains from a single sample sequenced in a study of blood T cells in healthy people across ages. Sample-barcoded 5' priming and a J-beta primer mix drove a second PCR of roughly 7 to 11 cycles. TCRdb reanalysed the 5' RACE reads using MiXCR and keeps one entry per CDR3 protein. The table includes about 780,000 distinct CDR3 sequences, about a quarter detected once. These sequences were also reported in another study, on T cells of mothers and their children.

Input material: blood. These receptors all come from a boy aged 5-17 years in good health.

This chain uses TRBV7-7 with TRBJ2-4; perhaps TRBD2 as D (6 bases). Germline V gene lookup returns CDR1 SSHAT and CDR2 FNYEAQ (reference sequence). The CDR3 is 18 residues long. V was cut by 5 bases and J by 1 base, with 21 bases left in between. CDR3 sequence reads: CASSPAGLPGSAKNIQYF. Written as DNA, the CDR3 is TGTGCCAGCAGCCCGGCGGGACTTCCCGGGAGTGCCAAAAACATTCAGTACTTC.

The chain employs TRBV30 and TRBJ1-3, with 9 nucleotides matching TRBD1. The V gene end was trimmed by 3 bases and the J gene end by 0 bases; junction bases not matched to a gene: 15. This CDR3 has 19 residues. Germline V gives CDR1 GTSNPN, CDR2 SVGIG (reference sequence). CDR3 DNA sequence: TGTGCCTGGAGCTATTGGGACAGGGCGACCCCTTTCTCTGGAAACACCATATATTTT. This encodes CAWSYWDRATPFSGNTIYF.

J is TRBJ1-2 and V is TRBV5-1, with a tentative D call TRBD1 (5 bases). Trimming left V 0 bases short and J 6 bases short, with 12 bases between. Germline-derived CDR1 and CDR2 are SGHRS and YFSETQ. The CDR3 covers 14 residues. The CDR3 DNA follows: TGCGCCAGCAGCTTGGCCCAGGGTTTGGATGGCTACACCTTC. This translates into CASSLAQGLDGYTF.